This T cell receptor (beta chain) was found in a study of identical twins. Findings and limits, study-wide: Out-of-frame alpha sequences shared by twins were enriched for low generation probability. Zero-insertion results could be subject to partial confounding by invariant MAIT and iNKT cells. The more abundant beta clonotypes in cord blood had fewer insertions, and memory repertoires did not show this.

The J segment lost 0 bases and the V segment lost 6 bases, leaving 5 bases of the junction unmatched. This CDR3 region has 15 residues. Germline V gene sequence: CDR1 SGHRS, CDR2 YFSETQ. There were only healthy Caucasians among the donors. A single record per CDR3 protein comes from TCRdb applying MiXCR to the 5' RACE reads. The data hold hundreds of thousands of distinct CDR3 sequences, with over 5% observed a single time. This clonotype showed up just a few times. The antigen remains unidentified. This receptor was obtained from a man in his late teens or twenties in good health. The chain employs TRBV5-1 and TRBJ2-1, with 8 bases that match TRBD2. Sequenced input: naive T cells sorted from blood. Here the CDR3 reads CASNTGGSSYNEQFF. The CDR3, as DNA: TGCGCCAGCAACACGGGGGGGTCCTCCTACAATGAGCAGTTCTTC.